These T cell receptor beta chains were read from a single sample in a study of shared clonotypes between healthy human individuals. Profiled with immunoSEQ multiplex PCR; TCRdb holds only in-frame clones, not every one. The profile shows 1 million to 1.3 million clones, around 78% of them singletons. The sequenced sample consisted of memory CD4+ T cells from PBMCs. These receptors came from a man aged 18-30 years in good health. Some clones in this sample may be carry-over from other donors' samples. The CDR3 runs from the conserved cysteine through the conserved F or W. The order of the fields is V gene, clone size, CDR3 protein. A row's size may be missing; if present it is once, few, many or a size class.

>TRBV19|-
CASGTREYSQPQHF
>TRBV5-1|once
CASSFGQGATAETQYF
>TRBV2|-
CASSVGMGYSNQPQHF
>TRBV6-5|-
CASSRPPTGGETQYF
>TRBV28|-
CASSLNEQFF
>TRBV7-9|-
CASSSRGTLRDTGELFF
>TRBV5-1|-
CASSLEVGDNYGGYTF
>TRBV28|-
CASRTLGGSHRGGYTF
>TRBV15|-
CATSRPAGVLNEQFF
>TRBV19|-
CVKGVTNEKLFF
>TRBV5-6|many
CASSHGQYNSPLHF
>TRBV27|-
CASSLRLRRGTNEKLFF
>TRBV7-2|-
CASSRAGGYGGYTF
>TRBV7-7|-
CASSLGYTDTQYF
>TRBV5-1|-
CASSLGALGGTDTQYF
>TRBV27|few
CASSLEGGVTEAFF
>TRBV29-1|-
CSVELFRDRGTGELFF
>TRBV6-6|-
CASSGQGRNTEAFF
>TRBV27|-
CASSLTSLDEQYF